The 9 T cell receptor beta chains listed next were all sequenced from one sample in a study of blood T cell repertoires in COVID-19. The method was immunoSEQ multiplex PCR; TCRdb's version includes in-frame clones alone and lacks a portion of them. The sample consists of 200,000 to 300,000 clones, about 80% of them appearing once. The sequenced sample was peripheral blood. The receptors shown here come from a woman of 80 years or more with acute or convalescent COVID-19.

The DNA of the CDR3 is TGTGCCAGCAGCCCTCGGGACTCGGGCACTGAAGCTTTCTTT. Translating it yields CASSPRDSGTEAFF. The chain combines TRBV5-6 with TRBJ1-1, with D perhaps matching TRBD1 (5 bases). Trimming removed 4 bases from V and 4 bases from J, with 14 bases in between. Germline V gene lookup returns CDR1 SGHDT and CDR2 YYEEEE. This CDR3 region has 14 residues.

CDR3 coding DNA: TGTGCCAGCAGCCTGCAAGCGGGGGGGAGCACAGATACGCAGTATTTT. Amino acids: CASSLQAGGSTDTQYF. The V call is TRBV7-8, the J call TRBJ2-3, with TRBD2 identical over 10 bases. Looked up from germline, CDR1 is SGHVS and CDR2 is FQNEAQ. The CDR3 sequence is 16 residues long. Trimming cost V 5 bases and J 0 bases; bases outside gene matches: 5.

The chain employs TRBV2 and TRBJ2-4; D ambiguous. The V gene's germline CDR1 is SNHLY and CDR2 FYNNEI. This CDR3 comprises 12 residues. With 6 bases removed from V and 9 bases from J, the gap between germline ends came to 12 bases. In nucleotides, the CDR3 is TGTGCCAGCAGCCTAGTTGGAAGCATTCAGTACTTC. Translated, it gives CASSLVGSIQYF.

The rearrangement uses TRBV3-1 (or the pseudogene TRBV3-2) and TRBJ1-6, with 7 bases identical to TRBD1. The CDR3 runs to 15 residues. The junction had 5 bases not matched to a gene; V was cut back by 4 bases and J by 5 bases. Per the germline V gene, CDR1 is LGHDT and CDR2 is YNNKEL (reference sequence). The CDR3 sequence is CASSPPTGNNSPLHF. CDR3 in DNA: TGTGCCAGCAGCCCCCCGACAGGGAATAATTCACCCCTCCACTTT.

The rearrangement uses TRBV30 and TRBJ1-1, with 8 positions matching TRBD1. V shed 8 bases, J shed 5 bases, and the junction held 10 bases outside the gene matches. Germline V gives CDR1 GTSNPN, CDR2 SVGIG (reference sequence). This CDR3 has 13 amino acids. The CDR3 DNA sequence: TGTGCCGGAACGTGGACAGGGACGACTGAAGCTTTCTTT. Protein sequence: CAGTWTGTTEAFF.

CDR3 nucleotides: TGTGCCAGCAGCTTGGGAGGGGGCATCAATTCACCCCTCCACTTT. Translation: CASSLGGGINSPLHF. The J gene is TRBJ1-6, the V gene TRBV5-6, with 7 nucleotides matching TRBD1. There are 15 residues in the CDR3. Germline CDR1 is SGHDT and CDR2 is YYEEEE. V gave up 0 bases and J gave up 7 bases; unmatched junction bases: 4.

The J gene is TRBJ2-1, the V gene TRBV9; 8 bases line up with TRBD2. Germline CDR1 SGDLS, CDR2 YYNGEE. The ends lost 0 bases at V and 4 bases at J; junction bases unmatched: 6. The CDR3 loop spans 16 amino acids. Here the CDR3 DNA reads TGTGCCAGCAGCGTAGTGGGAGGACTAGCTTACAATGAGCAGTTCTTC. Protein sequence: CASSVVGGLAYNEQFF. The whole variable domain, filled in from reference TRBV9 and TRBJ2-1, reads DSGVTQTPKHLITATGQRVTLRCSPRSGDLSVYWYQQSLDQGLQFLIQYYNGEERAKGNILERFSAQQFPDLHSELNLSSLELGDSALYFCASSVVGGLAYNEQFFGPGTRLTVL.

This rearrangement joins TRBV15 to TRBJ2-7; the match to TRBD2 covers 15 bases. Trimming cost V 6 bases and J 0 bases; bases outside gene matches: 3. Per germline, CDR1 LNHNV and CDR2 YYDKDF (reference sequence). The CDR3 spans 16 residues. CDR3 sequence reads: CATSRTSGGVSYEQYF. In nucleotides, the CDR3 is TGTGCCACCAGTAGGACTAGCGGGGGGGTCTCCTACGAGCAGTACTTC.

The chain couples TRBV18 to TRBJ1-1; D may be TRBD1 (6 bases). CDR3 size: 15 residues. The germline V gene has CDR1 KGHSH and CDR2 LQKENI. V dropped 3 bases and J dropped 0 bases, with 11 bases sitting between them. The chain's CDR3 is CASSPATGLNTEAFF. The CDR3 DNA follows: TGTGCCAGCTCACCCGCTACAGGGTTGAACACTGAAGCTTTCTTT.